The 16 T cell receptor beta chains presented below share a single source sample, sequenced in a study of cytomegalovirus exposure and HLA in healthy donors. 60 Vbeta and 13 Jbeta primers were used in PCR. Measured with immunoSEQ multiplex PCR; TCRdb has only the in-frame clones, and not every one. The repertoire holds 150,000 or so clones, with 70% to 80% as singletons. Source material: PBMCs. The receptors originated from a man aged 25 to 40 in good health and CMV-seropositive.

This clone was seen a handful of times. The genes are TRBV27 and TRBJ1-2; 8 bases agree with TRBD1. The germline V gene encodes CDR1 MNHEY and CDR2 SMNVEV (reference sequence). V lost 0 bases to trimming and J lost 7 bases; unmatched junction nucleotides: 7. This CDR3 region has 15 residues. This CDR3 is CASSLSVRGLSGYTF. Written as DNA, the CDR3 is TGTGCCAGCAGTTTATCCGTCAGGGGGCTGAGTGGCTACACCTTC.

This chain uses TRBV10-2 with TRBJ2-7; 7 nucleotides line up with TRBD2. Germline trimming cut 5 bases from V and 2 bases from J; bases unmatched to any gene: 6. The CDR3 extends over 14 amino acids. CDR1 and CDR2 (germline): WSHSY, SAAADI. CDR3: CASSSVGGAYEQYF. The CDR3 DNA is TGCGCCAGCAGTTCAGTTGGGGGGGCCTACGAGCAGTACTTC.

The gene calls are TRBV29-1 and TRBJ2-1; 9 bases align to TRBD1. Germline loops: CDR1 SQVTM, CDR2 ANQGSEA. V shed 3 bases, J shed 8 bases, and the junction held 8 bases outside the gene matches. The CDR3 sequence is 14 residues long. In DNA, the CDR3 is TGCAGCGTTGAGGGGGGACAGGGTGGCTATGAGCAGTTCTTC. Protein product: CSVEGGQGGYEQFF.

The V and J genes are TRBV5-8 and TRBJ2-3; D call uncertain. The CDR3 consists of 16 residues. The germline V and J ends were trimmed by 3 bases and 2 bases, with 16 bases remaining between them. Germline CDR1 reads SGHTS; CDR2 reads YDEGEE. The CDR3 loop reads CASSSGAPSSTDTQYF. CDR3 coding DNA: TGTGCCAGCAGCTCCGGAGCACCCTCATCCACAGATACGCAGTATTTT.

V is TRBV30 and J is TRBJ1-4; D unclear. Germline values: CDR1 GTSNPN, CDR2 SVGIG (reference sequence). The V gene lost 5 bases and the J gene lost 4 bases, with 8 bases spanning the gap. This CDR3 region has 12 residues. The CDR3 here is CAWGLFNEKLFF. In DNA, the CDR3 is TGTGCCTGGGGACTGTTTAATGAAAAACTGTTTTTT.

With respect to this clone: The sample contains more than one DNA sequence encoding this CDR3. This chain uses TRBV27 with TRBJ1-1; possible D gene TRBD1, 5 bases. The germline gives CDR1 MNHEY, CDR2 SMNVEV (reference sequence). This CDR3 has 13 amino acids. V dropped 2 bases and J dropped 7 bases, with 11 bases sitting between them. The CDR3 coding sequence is TGTGCCAGCAGTTTAACGGGTAGGGGTGAAGCTTTCTTT. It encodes CASSLTGRGEAFF.

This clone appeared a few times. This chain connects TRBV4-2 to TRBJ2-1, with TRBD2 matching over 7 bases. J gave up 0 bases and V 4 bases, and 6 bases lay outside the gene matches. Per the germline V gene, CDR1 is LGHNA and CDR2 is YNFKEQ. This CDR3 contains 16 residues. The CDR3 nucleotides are TGTGCCAGCAGCCTAGGAGCGGGGAACTCCTACAATGAGCAGTTCTTC. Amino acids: CASSLGAGNSYNEQFF.

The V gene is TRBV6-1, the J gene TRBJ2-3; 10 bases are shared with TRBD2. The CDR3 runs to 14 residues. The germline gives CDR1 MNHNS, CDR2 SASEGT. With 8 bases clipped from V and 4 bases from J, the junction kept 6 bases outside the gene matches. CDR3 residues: CASLLAGGPDTQYF. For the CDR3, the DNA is TGTGCCAGCCTATTAGCGGGGGGTCCAGATACGCAGTATTTT.

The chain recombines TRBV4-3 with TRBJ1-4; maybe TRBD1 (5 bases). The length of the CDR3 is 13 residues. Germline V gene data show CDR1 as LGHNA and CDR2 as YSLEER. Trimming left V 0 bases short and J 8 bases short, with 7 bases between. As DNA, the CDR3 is TGCGCCAGCAGCCAAGAGGGGGGGGAAAAACTGTTTTTT. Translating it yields CASSQEGGEKLFF.

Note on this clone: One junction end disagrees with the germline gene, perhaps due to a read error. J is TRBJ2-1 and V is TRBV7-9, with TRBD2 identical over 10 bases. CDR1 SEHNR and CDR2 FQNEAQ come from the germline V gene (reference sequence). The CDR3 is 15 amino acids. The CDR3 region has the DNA TGTTCCAGCAGCTTAGCGGGGGGTTCCTACAATGAGCAGTTCTTC. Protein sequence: CSSSLAGGSYNEQFF.

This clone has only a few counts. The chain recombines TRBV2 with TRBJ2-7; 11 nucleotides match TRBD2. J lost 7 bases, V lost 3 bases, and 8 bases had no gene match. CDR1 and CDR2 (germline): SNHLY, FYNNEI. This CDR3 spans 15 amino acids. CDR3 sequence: CASSDPSGGNREQYF. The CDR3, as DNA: TGTGCCAGCAGTGATCCTAGCGGGGGGAATCGGGAGCAGTACTTC.

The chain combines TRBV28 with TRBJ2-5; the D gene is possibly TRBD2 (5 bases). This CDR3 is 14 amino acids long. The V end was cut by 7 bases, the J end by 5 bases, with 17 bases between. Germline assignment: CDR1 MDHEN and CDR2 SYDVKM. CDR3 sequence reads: CASNLEGRQETQYF. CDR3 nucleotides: TGTGCCAGCAACCTAGAGGGCAGGCAGGAGACCCAGTACTTC.

The DNA of the CDR3 is TGTGCCAGCAATCCTGGGACTAGTGCACCTAAGACCCAGTACTTC. Protein sequence: CASNPGTSAPKTQYF. V usage is TRBV2 and J usage is TRBJ2-5; 8 nucleotides line up with TRBD2. Germline V lookup: CDR1 SNHLY, CDR2 FYNNEI. V gave up 7 bases and J gave up 6 bases; unmatched junction bases: 13. The CDR3 contains 15 residues. Supplemented by reference TRBV2 and TRBJ2-5, the full variable domain reads EPEVTQTPSHQVTQMGQEVILRCVPISNHLYFYWYRQILGQKVEFLVSFYNNEISEKSEIFDDQFSVERPDGSNFTLKIRSTKLEDSAMYFCASNPGTSAPKTQYFGPGTRLLVL.

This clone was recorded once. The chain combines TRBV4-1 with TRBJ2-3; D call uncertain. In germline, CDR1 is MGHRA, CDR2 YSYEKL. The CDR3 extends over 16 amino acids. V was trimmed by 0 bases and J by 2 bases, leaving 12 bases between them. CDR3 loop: CASSQEYSTSTDTQYF. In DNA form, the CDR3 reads TGCGCCAGCAGCCAAGAGTACAGCACTTCCACAGATACGCAGTATTTT.

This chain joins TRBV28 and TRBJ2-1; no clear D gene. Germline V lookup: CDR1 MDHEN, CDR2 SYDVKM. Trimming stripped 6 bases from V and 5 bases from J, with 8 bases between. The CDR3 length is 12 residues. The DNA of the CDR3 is TGTGCCAGCAGATCTACGCACAATGAGCAGTTCTTC. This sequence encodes CASRSTHNEQFF.

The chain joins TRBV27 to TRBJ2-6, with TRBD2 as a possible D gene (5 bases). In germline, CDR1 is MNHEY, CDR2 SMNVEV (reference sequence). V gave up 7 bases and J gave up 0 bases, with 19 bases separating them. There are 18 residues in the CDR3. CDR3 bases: TGTGCCAGCATGTCCTGGGAGAAGTTAAGCTCTGGGGCCAACGTCCTGACTTTC. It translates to CASMSWEKLSSGANVLTF.